These T cell receptor beta chains were read from a single sample in a study of blood T cell repertoires in COVID-19. Generated by immunoSEQ multiplex PCR, the TCRdb table keeps only in-frame clones and is missing some. Of 100,000 to 150,000 clones detected, about 87% appear once; the ten largest clones hold under 13%. The sample consisted of peripheral blood. The source is a man aged 45 to 65 with acute or convalescent COVID-19. The CDR3 runs from the conserved cysteine through the conserved F or W. Fields, in order: J gene, clone size, D gene, V gene, CDR3 DNA, CDR3 protein. A D gene is named only where the DNA matches it firmly. Size values are once, few and many counts, or a class for expanded clones, and some rows have none.

TRBJ1-4 | . | . | TRBV15 | TGTGCCACCAGCAGAGATGGGGGGGGGCATGAAAAACTGTTTTTT | CATSRDGGGHEKLFF
TRBJ1-6 | . | . | TRBV12-3/TRBV12-4 | TGTGCCAGCAGGCGGGACGGGAGTTCACCCCTCCACTTT | CASRRDGSSPLHF
TRBJ1-6 | . | . | TRBV2 | TGTGCCAGCAGTGAAGCGCGGCAGGGTCGGCCTCACGCGAATTCACCCCTCCACTTT | CASSEARQGRPHANSPLHF
TRBJ2-2 | . | . | TRBV5-1 | TGCGCCAGCAGCTTGGACTTCACCGGGGAGCTGTTTTTT | CASSLDFTGELFF
TRBJ2-4 | . | TRBD1 | TRBV3-1/TRBV3-2 | TGTGCCAGCAGCCAAGATAGAGGGACAGGGGAGGACATTCAGTACTTC | CASSQDRGTGEDIQYF
TRBJ1-3 | . | . | TRBV27 | TGTGCCAGCAGCCCGCTTCTAGGACTATTTATTTTATATTTT | CASSPLLGLFILYF
TRBJ2-1 | . | TRBD2 | TRBV4-1 | TGCGCCAGCAGCCGCACGGGGGGGGACAATGAGCAGTTCTTC | CASSRTGGDNEQFF
TRBJ2-7 | . | TRBD2 | TRBV4-2 | TGTGCCAGCAGCCAATCCGGGACTAAACCCTACGAGCAGTACTTC | CASSQSGTKPYEQYF
TRBJ1-3 | few | . | TRBV2 | TGTGCCAGCAGAAGGAGGGAAGGTACTGGAAACACCATATATTTT | CASRRREGTGNTIYF
TRBJ1-6 | . | TRBD1 | TRBV6-6 | TGTGCCAGCAGTCGAAGACGCGACAGGGTGGATAATTCACCCCTCCACTTT | CASSRRRDRVDNSPLHF
TRBJ1-1 | . | TRBD1 | TRBV11-2 | TGTGCCAGCAGCGCCGGGACAGGGTACCTAACTGAAGCTTTCTTT | CASSAGTGYLTEAFF
TRBJ1-2 | few | TRBD1 | TRBV28 | TGTGCCAGCAGTTTGGGGTACAGGGGAAACTATGGCTACACCTTC | CASSLGYRGNYGYTF
TRBJ1-5 | once | TRBD1 | TRBV12-5 | TGTGCTAGTGGTTTGGTACTAGGGACAGGTAATCAGCCCCAGCATTTT | CASGLVLGTGNQPQHF
TRBJ1-1 | . | . | TRBV28 | TGTGCCAGCAGTTTAATTCAGGTCCCCTTGGGAGCTTTCTTT | CASSLIQVPLGAFF
TRBJ2-2 | . | . | TRBV5-1 | TGCGCCAGCAGCTTGGCTCCGAACACCGGGGAGCTGTTTTTT | CASSLAPNTGELFF
TRBJ2-7 | . | . | TRBV6-2/TRBV6-3 | TGTGCCAGCAGTTCCCCTCCGCGGGGCTTCTACGAGCAGTACTTC | CASSSPPRGFYEQYF
TRBJ2-5 | . | TRBD2 | TRBV30 | TGTGCCTGGGTGCCGGGGGGGCGAGAGGAGACCCAGTACTTC | CAWVPGGREETQYF
TRBJ1-1 | . | . | TRBV14 | TGTGCCAGCACTCACCTTGGTGCAGGGGACACTGAAGCTTTCTTT | CASTHLGAGDTEAFF
TRBJ2-7 | few | TRBD1 | TRBV10-3 | TGTGCCATCAGTCCAGGGGGCGCCCAGGGCTACGAGCAGTACTTC | CAISPGGAQGYEQYF
TRBJ2-3 | . | . | TRBV6-5 | TGTGCCAGCAAAGTAGGAGGGACAGATACGCAGTATTTT | CASKVGGTDTQYF
TRBJ2-7 | . | TRBD2 | TRBV19 | TGTGCCAGTCGGTCCGCAGGCGGGAGCTCCTACGAGCAGTACTTC | CASRSAGGSSYEQYF
TRBJ2-7 | . | . | TRBV5-1 | TGCGCCAGCAGAAGGTCCGGGATGCACGAGCAGTACTTC | CASRRSGMHEQYF
TRBJ1-2 | . | . | TRBV1 | TGCACCAGCAGCCAAGAGCTATCCTATGGCTACACCTTC | CTSSQELSYGYTF
TRBJ2-1 | large | . | TRBV4-1 | TGCGCCAGCAGCCAATCCGAGGAGCAGTTCTTC | CASSQSEEQFF
TRBJ1-2 | . | . | TRBV5-6 | TGTGCCAGCAGCCTTGCGGGGGAGCCAACGGGTGGCTACACCTTC | CASSLAGEPTGGYTF